A single sample gave rise to the 10 T cell receptor beta chains below, sequenced in a study of cytomegalovirus exposure and HLA in healthy donors. The table came from immunoSEQ multiplex PCR; TCRdb's copy has only in-frame clones and leaves some out. Of fewer than 130,000 clones listed, around 90% are singletons. Sequencing used PBMCs. The receptors stem from a young woman in good health and CMV-seronegative.

This chain uses TRBV27 with TRBJ1-2; D gene ambiguous. The CDR3 has 11 residues. Germline V gives CDR1 MNHEY, CDR2 SMNVEV (reference sequence). The V and J ends lost 8 bases and 5 bases respectively, with 9 bases between them. The CDR3: CASRARYGYTF. The CDR3 DNA reads TGTGCCAGCCGTGCGCGTTATGGCTACACCTTC.

The chain has TRBV4-2 and TRBJ2-2, with D possibly TRBD1 on 5 matching bases. Germline lookup yields CDR1 LGHNA and CDR2 YNFKEQ. V was pared by 1 base and J by 6 bases, with 12 bases between. The CDR3 length is 15 residues. The CDR3 loop reads CASSQGAGQAGELFF. In DNA form, the CDR3 reads TGTGCCAGCAGCCAAGGTGCAGGGCAGGCCGGGGAGCTGTTTTTT.

This clone turned up a few times. The chain recombines TRBV27 with TRBJ2-1; 10 bases are a match to TRBD2. The CDR3 totals 16 residues. Germline V gene sequence: CDR1 MNHEY, CDR2 SMNVEV (reference sequence). Germline trimming cut 0 bases from V and 7 bases from J; bases unmatched to any gene: 6. CDR3 DNA sequence: TGTGCCAGCAGTTTATCGCAACTAGCGGGAACGAATGAGCAGTTCTTC. It specifies CASSLSQLAGTNEQFF.

The chain is built from TRBV2 and TRBJ2-2, with 7 bases matching TRBD2. The germline V gene encodes CDR1 SNHLY and CDR2 FYNNEI. This CDR3 has 14 amino acids. Germline trimming cut 7 bases from V and 4 bases from J; bases unmatched to any gene: 6. The CDR3 loop is CASTLGGGTGELFF. The DNA for the CDR3 is TGTGCCAGCACCCTCGGCGGGGGCACCGGGGAGCTGTTTTTT. Based on the CDR3 plus reference TRBV2 and TRBJ2-2, the full variable domain is EPEVTQTPSHQVTQMGQEVILRCVPISNHLYFYWYRQILGQKVEFLVSFYNNEISEKSEIFDDQFSVERPDGSNFTLKIRSTKLEDSAMYFCASTLGGGTGELFFGEGSRLTVL.

The chain joins TRBV9 to TRBJ2-3; the D gene is possibly TRBD2 (6 bases). Germline values: CDR1 SGDLS, CDR2 YYNGEE. V gave up 3 bases and J gave up 6 bases, with 17 bases separating them. This CDR3 has 15 amino acids. CDR3 amino acids: CASSASSGGRDTQYF. The CDR3 DNA sequence: TGTGCCAGCAGCGCATCCTCCGGGGGAAGGGATACGCAGTATTTT.

The gene calls are TRBV14 and TRBJ2-7, with D possibly being TRBD1 (6 bases). The germline V and J ends were trimmed by 3 bases and 0 bases, with 12 bases remaining between them. This CDR3 is built from 15 residues. Looked up from germline, CDR1 is SGHDN and CDR2 is FVKESK. CDR3: CASSHRGVFSYEQYF. The DNA for the CDR3 is TGTGCCAGCAGCCACAGGGGAGTCTTCTCCTACGAGCAGTACTTC.

The genes are TRBV25-1 and TRBJ2-1, with 14 positions matching TRBD2. The CDR3 covers 15 residues. The V and J ends lost 7 bases and 5 bases, in that order; junction bases with no gene match: 4. Looked up from germline, CDR1 is MGHDK and CDR2 is SYGVNS. CDR3: CASIGTSGSNNEQFF. The CDR3 nucleotides are TGTGCCAGCATAGGGACTAGCGGGAGTAACAATGAGCAGTTCTTC.

The gene calls are TRBV7-2 and TRBJ1-3; no definite D call. The germline V gene encodes CDR1 SGHTA and CDR2 FQGNSA. This CDR3 comprises 15 residues. V was clipped by 4 bases and J by 0 bases, with 10 bases between them. CDR3 in amino acids: CASSSQSISGNTIYF. The CDR3 region has the DNA TGTGCCAGCAGCTCGCAGTCAATCTCTGGAAACACCATATATTTT.

This sequence joins TRBV7-3 and TRBJ1-1, with no clear D. CDR1 and CDR2 (germline): SGHTA, FQGTGA. This CDR3 comprises 17 residues. The V end was cut by 2 bases, the J end by 3 bases, with 19 bases between. This CDR3 reads CASSLEKGTPGDTEAFF. CDR3 nucleotide sequence: TGTGCCAGCAGCTTAGAGAAAGGCACCCCGGGAGACACTGAAGCTTTCTTT.

CDR3 protein: CASSTTSSYEQYF. CDR3 in DNA: TGTGCCAGTAGTACGACTAGTTCCTACGAGCAGTACTTC. The chain has TRBV19 and TRBJ2-7, with D maybe TRBD2 (6 bases). The V and J ends lost 4 bases and 1 base respectively, with 8 bases between them. CDR1 is LNHDA and CDR2 is SQIVND in the germline V gene (reference sequence). CDR3 length: 13 amino acids.